One TCR beta chain is described in this entry. The target antigen is unknown. The PCR had 60 Vbeta and 13 Jbeta primers. Using immunoSEQ multiplex PCR, the repertoire was profiled, and TCRdb retains in-frame clones only, with some absent. The table includes more than 130,000 clones, nearly 80% detected once. The CDR3 spans 15 residues. Germline V gene data show CDR1 as SGHAT and CDR2 as FQNNGV. With V trimmed by 5 bases and J by 0 bases, 3 bases remained unmatched. This entry is derived from a study of cytomegalovirus exposure and HLA in healthy donors. Study conclusions and caveats: Donors belonging to an Asian-associated ancestry cluster reportedly showed fewer N-insertions in productive TCRs than the roughly 670-donor mean, according to what a later analysis found.

This receptor was taken from a male donor in good health and CMV-seronegative. Sample: PBMCs. This chain connects TRBV11-2 to TRBJ2-7, with 11 bases that match TRBD2. The CDR3 here is CASSGLAGGSYEQYF. The CDR3 DNA reads TGTGCCAGCAGCGGTCTAGCGGGGGGCTCCTACGAGCAGTACTTC. Full variable domain (remainder filled in from reference TRBV11-2 and TRBJ2-7): EAGVAQSPRYKIIEKRQSVAFWCNPISGHATLYWYQQILGQGPKLLIQFQNNGVVDDSQLPKDRFSAERLKGVDSTLKIQPAKLEDSAVYLCASSGLAGGSYEQYFGPGTRLTVT.